This T cell receptor (beta chain) was found in a study of beta chain features in type 1 diabetes. Notes on the study in general: Compared to healthy donors, patients appeared to have naive, central memory and Treg TCRB repertoires that were more alike.

This CDR3 is 11 amino acids long. Trimming removed 4 bases at V and 1 base at J, with 3 bases between. The germline CDR1 and CDR2 sequences are DFQATT and SNEGSKA (reference sequence). cDNA synthesis used the whole RNA isolate, giving expressed TCRB sequences. The table came from immunoSEQ multiplex PCR; TCRdb's copy has only in-frame clones and leaves some out. The top ten hold about 2% of the sample, which has roughly 150,000 clones, around 10% seen once. This clone has a handful of counts. Antigen unknown. Source material: central memory CD4+ T cells from blood. The TCR sequence derives from a man between 18 and 35 years old in good health. J is TRBJ2-3 and V is TRBV20-1; D is undetermined. This CDR3 reads CSAMRTDTQYF. The CDR3 nucleotides are TGCAGTGCTATGCGCACAGATACGCAGTATTTT.